A selection of T cell receptor beta chains follows, all from one sample in a study of blood T cell repertoires in COVID-19. Some clones are missing from TCRdb's copy, which holds only in-frame ones; the method was immunoSEQ multiplex PCR. The sample lists 120,000 to 150,000 clones; roughly 87% were seen once. Sequencing was done on a sample of PBMCs or T cells enriched from blood (not recorded which). Receptor source: a woman in her forties who had been exposed to COVID-19. Each CDR3 is given with its conserved first and last residue. The D gene is left open where the match is weak. Expanded clones get a size class; other rows say once, few or many, or leave the size out.

V: TRBV13; size: .; D: .; J: TRBJ2-5; CDR3: CASSSKQGLQETQYF; DNA: TGTGCCAGCAGCAGCAAGCAGGGGTTACAAGAGACCCAGTACTTC
V: TRBV10-3; size: .; D: .; J: TRBJ2-2; CDR3: CAISTDTVAGELFF; DNA: TGTGCCATCAGTACGGACACAGTAGCCGGGGAGCTGTTTTTT
V: TRBV5-5; size: .; D: .; J: TRBJ1-3; CDR3: CASSPRRGNTIYF; DNA: TGTGCCAGCAGCCCCCGTCGGGGAAACACCATATATTTT
V: TRBV6-5; size: .; D: .; J: TRBJ1-1; CDR3: CASSYSANTEAFF; DNA: TGTGCCAGCAGTTACTCGGCGAACACTGAAGCTTTCTTT
V: TRBV4-3; size: .; D: .; J: TRBJ2-3; CDR3: CASSQKLAPSLSTDTQYF; DNA: TGCGCCAGCAGCCAAAAGCTAGCGCCCTCTTTAAGCACAGATACGCAGTATTTT
V: TRBV4-3; size: .; D: TRBD1; J: TRBJ2-2; CDR3: CASSQEIGGNGELFF; DNA: TGCGCCAGCAGCCAAGAGATAGGGGGCAACGGGGAGCTGTTTTTT
V: TRBV11-2; size: .; D: TRBD1; J: TRBJ1-4; CDR3: CASTGTGGEKLFF; DNA: TGTGCCAGCACCGGGACAGGGGGTGAAAAACTGTTTTTT
V: TRBV7-2; size: .; D: .; J: TRBJ2-1; CDR3: CASSSLHRGGYNEQFF; DNA: TGTGCCAGCAGCTCGCTTCATAGAGGAGGCTACAATGAGCAGTTCTTC
V: TRBV25-1; size: .; D: TRBD1; J: TRBJ2-6; CDR3: CASSGRRRGLGGANVLTF; DNA: TGTGCCAGCAGTGGTCGGCGCAGGGGGCTTGGCGGGGCCAACGTCCTGACTTTC
V: TRBV5-1; size: few; D: .; J: TRBJ2-2; CDR3: CASSFRQRTGELFF; DNA: TGCGCCAGCAGCTTTAGACAGAGGACCGGGGAGCTGTTTTTT
V: TRBV7-2; size: .; D: TRBD1; J: TRBJ1-5; CDR3: CASSAPGTGINQPQHF; DNA: TGTGCCAGCAGCGCCCCAGGGACAGGGATCAATCAGCCCCAGCATTTT
V: TRBV12-3/TRBV12-4; size: .; D: .; J: TRBJ2-7; CDR3: CASKRGISYEQYF; DNA: TGTGCCAGTAAGAGGGGGATATCCTACGAGCAGTACTTC
V: TRBV18; size: .; D: TRBD2; J: TRBJ2-1; CDR3: CASSQTGLAGWGSYNEQFF; DNA: TGTGCCAGCTCACAAACGGGACTAGCGGGGTGGGGCTCCTACAATGAGCAGTTCTTC
V: TRBV5-1; size: .; D: .; J: TRBJ2-3; CDR3: CASSRETGPPSDTQYF; DNA: TGCGCCAGCAGTCGAGAAACAGGGCCTCCATCGGATACGCAGTATTTT
V: TRBV6-5; size: .; D: .; J: TRBJ1-2; CDR3: CASMGLPSSHGYTF; DNA: TGTGCCAGCATGGGACTGCCCTCAAGCCACGGCTACACCTTC
V: TRBV19; size: .; D: .; J: TRBJ1-1; CDR3: CASSQGRGTEAFF; DNA: TGTGCCAGTAGCCAAGGGAGGGGCACTGAAGCTTTCTTT
V: TRBV2; size: .; D: .; J: TRBJ1-1; CDR3: CASSENGDLLNTEAFF; DNA: TGTGCCAGCAGTGAAAACGGAGACCTGCTGAACACTGAAGCTTTCTTT
V: TRBV4-3; size: .; D: .; J: TRBJ1-2; CDR3: CASSQAPGDYGYTF; DNA: TGCGCCAGCAGCCAAGCTCCAGGGGACTATGGCTACACCTTC
V: TRBV4-2; size: once; D: .; J: TRBJ1-6; CDR3: CASSQAGNSPLHF; DNA: TGTGCCAGCAGCCAAGCTGGCAATTCACCCCTCCACTTT
V: TRBV4-1; size: .; D: .; J: TRBJ2-2; CDR3: CASSQGWRAGGELFF; DNA: TGCGCCAGCAGCCAAGGGTGGCGGGCCGGCGGGGAGCTGTTTTTT
V: TRBV15; size: few; D: TRBD2; J: TRBJ2-1; CDR3: CATSRSGLAGRTLEQFF; DNA: TGTGCCACCAGCCGCTCCGGACTAGCGGGAAGGACTCTTGAGCAGTTCTTC
V: TRBV6-5; size: .; D: .; J: TRBJ1-6; CDR3: CASKGGEPNSPLHF; DNA: TGTGCCAGCAAGGGAGGGGAGCCTAATTCACCCCTCCACTTT
V: TRBV6-5; size: .; D: .; J: TRBJ1-5; CDR3: CASSYRGPTGNQPQHF; DNA: TGTGCCAGCAGTTACCGGGGACCAACAGGGAATCAGCCCCAGCATTTT
V: TRBV13; size: .; D: .; J: TRBJ2-5; CDR3: CASSPNPLIRRGVWTQYF; DNA: TGTGCCAGCAGCCCTAACCCACTAATCCGCAGGGGCGTGTGGACCCAGTACTTC
V: TRBV5-1; size: .; D: .; J: TRBJ2-7; CDR3: CASSFNTDSYEQYF; DNA: TGCGCCAGCAGCTTCAATACAGACTCCTACGAGCAGTACTTC
V: TRBV6-2/TRBV6-3; size: .; D: .; J: TRBJ1-5; CDR3: CASSYSSGTSRPQHF; DNA: TGTGCCAGCAGTTACTCCTCCGGGACATCTCGGCCCCAGCATTTT
V: TRBV5-1; size: .; D: TRBD1; J: TRBJ1-4; CDR3: CASSPQGAENEKLFF; DNA: TGCGCCAGCAGCCCCCAGGGGGCTGAAAATGAAAAACTGTTTTTT
V: TRBV7-2; size: .; D: .; J: TRBJ2-2; CDR3: CAIFKIRTGELFF; DNA: TGTGCCATCTTTAAAATCCGGACCGGGGAGCTGTTTTTT
V: TRBV7-9; size: .; D: .; J: TRBJ2-5; CDR3: CASSTTSWETQYF; DNA: TGTGCCAGCAGCACGACTAGTTGGGAGACCCAGTACTTC
V: TRBV7-3; size: .; D: .; J: TRBJ2-1; CDR3: CASSSGAGTLTEQFF; DNA: TGTGCCAGCAGCTCAGGGGCCGGGACCCTCACTGAGCAGTTCTTC
V: TRBV5-1; size: .; D: .; J: TRBJ2-2; CDR3: CASSSSTGANTGELFF; DNA: TGCGCCAGCAGCTCCTCGACAGGCGCGAACACCGGGGAGCTGTTTTTT
V: TRBV9; size: .; D: .; J: TRBJ1-5; CDR3: CASSVEVGAQPQHF; DNA: TGTGCCAGCAGCGTAGAGGTGGGCGCCCAGCCCCAGCATTTT
V: TRBV11-2; size: .; D: TRBD2; J: TRBJ2-2; CDR3: CASSLMSPAGGAIHGELFF; DNA: TGTGCCAGCAGCTTAATGTCCCCGGCGGGGGGTGCGATACACGGGGAGCTGTTTTTT
V: TRBV27; size: .; D: TRBD2; J: TRBJ2-7; CDR3: CASRPRGSGSSYEQYF; DNA: TGTGCCAGCAGGCCCCGGGGGAGCGGGAGCTCCTACGAGCAGTACTTC
V: TRBV11-2; size: .; D: .; J: TRBJ1-2; CDR3: CASSRRGASDGYTF; DNA: TGTGCCAGCAGTCGGCGGGGGGCGTCGGATGGCTACACCTTC
V: TRBV4-1; size: .; D: TRBD1; J: TRBJ2-4; CDR3: CASRRTQGVENIQYF; DNA: TGCGCCAGCAGACGTACACAGGGGGTTGAAAACATTCAGTACTTC
V: TRBV7-7; size: .; D: TRBD1; J: TRBJ2-2; CDR3: CASSSSPGTGGTGELFF; DNA: TGTGCCAGCAGCTCTAGCCCTGGGACAGGAGGGACCGGGGAGCTGTTTTTT
V: TRBV10-2; size: once; D: TRBD2; J: TRBJ2-1; CDR3: CASRGTSGRSDEQFF; DNA: TGCGCCAGCAGGGGGACTAGCGGGAGATCGGATGAGCAGTTCTTC
V: TRBV18; size: .; D: TRBD1; J: TRBJ1-1; CDR3: CASSSGTGAMNTEAFF; DNA: TGTGCCAGCTCGTCCGGGACAGGGGCAATGAACACTGAAGCTTTCTTT
V: TRBV18; size: .; D: .; J: TRBJ1-1; CDR3: CASSPRADTEAFF; DNA: TGTGCCAGCTCGCCCAGGGCTGACACTGAAGCTTTCTTT
V: TRBV24-1; size: .; D: TRBD1; J: TRBJ2-1; CDR3: CATSEGGQGWDNEQFF; DNA: TGTGCCACCAGTGAGGGAGGACAGGGGTGGGACAATGAGCAGTTCTTC